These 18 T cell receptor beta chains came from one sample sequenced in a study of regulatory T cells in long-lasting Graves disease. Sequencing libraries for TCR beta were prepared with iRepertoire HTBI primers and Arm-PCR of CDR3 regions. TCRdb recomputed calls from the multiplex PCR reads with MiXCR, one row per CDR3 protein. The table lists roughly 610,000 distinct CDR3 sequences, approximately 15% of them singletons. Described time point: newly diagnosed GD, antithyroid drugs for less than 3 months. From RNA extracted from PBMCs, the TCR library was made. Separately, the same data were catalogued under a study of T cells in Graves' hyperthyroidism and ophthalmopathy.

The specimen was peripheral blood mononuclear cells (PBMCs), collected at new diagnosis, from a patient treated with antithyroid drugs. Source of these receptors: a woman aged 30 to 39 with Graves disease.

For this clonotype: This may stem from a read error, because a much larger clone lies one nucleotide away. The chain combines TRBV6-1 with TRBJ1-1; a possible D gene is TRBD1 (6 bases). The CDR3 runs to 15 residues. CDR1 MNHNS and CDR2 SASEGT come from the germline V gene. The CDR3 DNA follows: TGTGCCAGCACCAAGGGGGGCAGGGGATCCGCTGAAGCTTCCTTT. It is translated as CASTKGGRGSAEASF.

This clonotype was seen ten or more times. For the CDR3, the DNA is TGTGCCAGCAGCCCCTCTAGCGGGAGCTCCTACGAGCAGTACTTC. Translated, it gives CASSPSSGSSYEQYF. This chain connects TRBV7-2 to TRBJ2-7; 10 bases fit TRBD2. The CDR3 has 15 amino acids. V trimming: 5 bases; J trimming: 0 bases; junction bases outside the gene matches: 4. Germline V CDR1 and CDR2: SGHTA, FQGNSA.

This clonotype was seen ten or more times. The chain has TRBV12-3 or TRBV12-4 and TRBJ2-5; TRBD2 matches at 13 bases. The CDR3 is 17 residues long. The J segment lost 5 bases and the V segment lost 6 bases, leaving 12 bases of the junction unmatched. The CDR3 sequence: CASSQARTSGSGETQYF. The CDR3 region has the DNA TGTGCCAGCAGCCAAGCCCGGACTAGCGGGAGTGGTGAGACCCAGTACTTC.

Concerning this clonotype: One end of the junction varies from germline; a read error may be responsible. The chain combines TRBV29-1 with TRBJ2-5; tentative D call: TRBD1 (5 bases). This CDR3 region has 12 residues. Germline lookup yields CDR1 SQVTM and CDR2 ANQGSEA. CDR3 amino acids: CSEGVGAENQYF. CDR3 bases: TGCAGCGAAGGGGTGGGCGCTGAGAACCAGTACTTC.

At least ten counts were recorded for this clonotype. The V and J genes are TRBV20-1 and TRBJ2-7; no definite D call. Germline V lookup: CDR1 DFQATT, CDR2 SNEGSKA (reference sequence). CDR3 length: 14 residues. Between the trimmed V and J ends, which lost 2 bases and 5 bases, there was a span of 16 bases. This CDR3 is CSARRSRMGNEQYF. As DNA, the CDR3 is TGCAGTGCTAGACGGTCCCGAATGGGGAACGAGCAGTACTTC.

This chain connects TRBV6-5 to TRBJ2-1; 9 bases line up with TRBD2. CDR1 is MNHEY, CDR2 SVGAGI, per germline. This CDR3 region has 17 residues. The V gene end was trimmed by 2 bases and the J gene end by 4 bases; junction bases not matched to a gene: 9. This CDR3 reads CASSYGKGSGRYNEQFF. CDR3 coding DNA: TGTGCCAGCAGTTACGGGAAAGGTAGCGGGAGATACAATGAGCAGTTCTTC.

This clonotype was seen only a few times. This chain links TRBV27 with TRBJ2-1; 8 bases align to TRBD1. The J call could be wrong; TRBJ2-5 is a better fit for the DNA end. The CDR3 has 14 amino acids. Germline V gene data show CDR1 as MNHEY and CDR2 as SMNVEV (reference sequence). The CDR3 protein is CASRAAGGGETQYF. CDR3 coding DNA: TGTGCCAGCAGAGCTGCAGGGGGCGGGGAGACCCAGTACTTC.

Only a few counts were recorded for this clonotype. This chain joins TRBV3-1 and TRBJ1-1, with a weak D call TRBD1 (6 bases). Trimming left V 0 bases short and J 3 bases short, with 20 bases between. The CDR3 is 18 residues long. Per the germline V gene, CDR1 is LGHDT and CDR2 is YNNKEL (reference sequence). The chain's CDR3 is CASSQEPGGGRGYTEAFF. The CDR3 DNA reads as TGTGCCAGCAGCCAAGAACCCGGGGGGGGGCGCGGGTACACTGAAGCTTTCTTT.

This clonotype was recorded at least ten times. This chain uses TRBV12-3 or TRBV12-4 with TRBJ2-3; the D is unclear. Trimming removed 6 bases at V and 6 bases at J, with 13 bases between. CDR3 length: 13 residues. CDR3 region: CASSPDVGDTQYF. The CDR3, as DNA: TGTGCCAGCAGCCCTGACGTCGGGGATACGCAGTATTTT.

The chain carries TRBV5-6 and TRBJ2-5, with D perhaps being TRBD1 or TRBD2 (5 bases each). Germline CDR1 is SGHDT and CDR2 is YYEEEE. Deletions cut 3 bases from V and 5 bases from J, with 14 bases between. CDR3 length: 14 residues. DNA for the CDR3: TGTGCCAGCAGCTCCTTTGGGGGAACGGAGACCCAGTACTTC. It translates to CASSSFGGTETQYF.

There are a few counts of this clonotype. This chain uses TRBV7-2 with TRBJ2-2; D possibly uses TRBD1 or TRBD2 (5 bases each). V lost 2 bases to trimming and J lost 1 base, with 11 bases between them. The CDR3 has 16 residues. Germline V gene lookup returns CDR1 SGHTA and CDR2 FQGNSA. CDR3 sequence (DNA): TGTGCCAGCAGCTTAACCGGGACCAGGAACACCGGGGAGCTGTTTTTT. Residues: CASSLTGTRNTGELFF.

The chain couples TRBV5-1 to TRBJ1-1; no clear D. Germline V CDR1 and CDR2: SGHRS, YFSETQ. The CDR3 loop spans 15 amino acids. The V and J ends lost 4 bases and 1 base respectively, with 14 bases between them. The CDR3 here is CASSPKVTANTEAFF. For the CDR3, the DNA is TGCGCCAGCAGCCCCAAAGTAACAGCGAACACTGAAGCTTTCTTT.

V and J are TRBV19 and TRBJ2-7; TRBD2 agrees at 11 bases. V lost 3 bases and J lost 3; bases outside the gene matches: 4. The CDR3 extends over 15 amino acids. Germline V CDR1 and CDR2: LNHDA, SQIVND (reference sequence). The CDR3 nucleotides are TGTGCCAGTAGTATGAGTACTAGCGGGAGCTACGAGCAGTACTTC. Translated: CASSMSTSGSYEQYF.

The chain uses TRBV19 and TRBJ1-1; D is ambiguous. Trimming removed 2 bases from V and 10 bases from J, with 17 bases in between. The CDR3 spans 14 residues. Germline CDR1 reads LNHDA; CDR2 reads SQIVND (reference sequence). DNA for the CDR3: TGTGCCAGTAGTATACTGCCTGGAGGACCCAGAGCTTTCTTT. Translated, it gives CASSILPGGPRAFF.

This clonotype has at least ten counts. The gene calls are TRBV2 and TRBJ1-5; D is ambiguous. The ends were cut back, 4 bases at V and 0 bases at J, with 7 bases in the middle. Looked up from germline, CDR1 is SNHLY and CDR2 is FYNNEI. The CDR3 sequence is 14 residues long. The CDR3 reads CASSGTASNQPQHF. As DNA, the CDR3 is TGTGCCAGCAGTGGGACGGCTAGCAATCAGCCCCAGCATTTT.

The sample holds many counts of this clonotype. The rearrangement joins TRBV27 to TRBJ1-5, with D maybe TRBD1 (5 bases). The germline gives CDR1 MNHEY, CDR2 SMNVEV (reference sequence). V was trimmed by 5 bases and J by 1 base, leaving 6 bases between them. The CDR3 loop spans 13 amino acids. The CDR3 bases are TGTGCCAGCAGTAAGGGGAGCAATCAGCCCCAGCATTTT. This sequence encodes CASSKGSNQPQHF.

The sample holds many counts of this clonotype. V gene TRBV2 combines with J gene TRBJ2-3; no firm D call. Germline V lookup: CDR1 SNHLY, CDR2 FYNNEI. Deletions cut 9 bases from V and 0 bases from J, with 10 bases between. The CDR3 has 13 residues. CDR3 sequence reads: CARRKTSTDTQYF. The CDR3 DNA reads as TGTGCCAGGAGGAAAACTAGCACAGATACGCAGTATTTT.

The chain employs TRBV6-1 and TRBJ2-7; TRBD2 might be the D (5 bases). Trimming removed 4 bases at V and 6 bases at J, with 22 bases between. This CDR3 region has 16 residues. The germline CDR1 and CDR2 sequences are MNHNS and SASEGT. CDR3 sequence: CASSALLLVGAGEQYF. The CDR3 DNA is TGTGCCAGCAGTGCCTTACTTCTAGTGGGAGCAGGCGAGCAGTACTTC.